A single T cell receptor (beta chain) is shown here with its context. Construction of the TCRbeta library involved unique molecular identifiers. A single record per CDR3 protein comes from TCRdb applying MiXCR to the PCR reads. Here the sample spans hundreds of thousands of distinct CDR3 sequences, 10% to 15% being singletons. The CDR3 sequence is 16 residues long. The junction had 5 bases not matched to a gene; V was cut back by 3 bases and J by 2 bases. Germline CDR1 and CDR2: SEHNR and FQNEAQ (reference sequence). The data are from a study of T-cell reconstitution after alpha-beta-depleted transplantation in children.

This TCR derives from a male patient aged 10-17 years who had a stem cell transplant for acute myeloid leukemia, so the T cells may come from the graft donor. The sample in question was PBMCs, mostly from graft donor cells, obtained 360 days after TCRalphabeta/CD19-depleted stem cell transplant. The chain combines TRBV7-9 with TRBJ2-3; TRBD1 agrees at 10 bases. Written as DNA, the CDR3 is TGTGCCAGCAGCTTGCCCGGGACAGGGGCCACAGATACGCAGTATTTT. Protein: CASSLPGTGATDTQYF.